These 20 T cell receptor beta chains originate from one sample sequenced in a study of T-cell memory formation after mild COVID-19. TCRdb re-analysed the 5' RACE reads in MiXCR, keeping a single row per CDR3 protein. The sample holds 500,000 to 600,000 distinct CDR3 sequences; about 20% are singletons and the top ten take approximately 12%. The sequencing input was PBMCs or a T cell subset sorted from them (not recorded which). Receptor source: an adult woman who had mild COVID-19 (a few samples of this study predate the infection). Cell type and time point are not known.

The gene calls are TRBV7-6 and TRBJ1-1; unclear D gene. Looked up from germline, CDR1 is SGHVS and CDR2 is FNYEAQ. This CDR3 contains 12 residues. Deletions cut 10 bases from V and 4 bases from J, with 13 bases between. CDR3 nucleotides: TGTGCCATCACTAACGGGCCCACTGAAGCTTTCTTT. Protein product: CAITNGPTEAFF.

This clonotype was counted between two and nine times. V and J are TRBV9 and TRBJ1-1; the D is unclear. CDR1 is SGDLS and CDR2 is YYNGEE in the germline V gene. The V gene lost 0 bases and the J gene lost 5 bases, with 8 bases spanning the gap. This CDR3 is 13 amino acids long. As DNA, the CDR3 is TGTGCCAGCAGCGTAGAGGCGGGAACTGAAGCTTTCTTT. Translating gives CASSVEAGTEAFF.

The V call is TRBV12-3 or TRBV12-4, the J call TRBJ1-3, with D unclear. The CDR3 loop spans 14 amino acids. Trimming took off 7 bases at V and 0 bases at J, with 10 bases between the two ends. CDR3 in DNA: TGTGCCAGCAATCGGGCCCTCTCTGGAAACACCATATATTTT. Translated: CASNRALSGNTIYF.

This clonotype was counted only a few times. The chain joins TRBV5-5 to TRBJ2-2; 11 positions agree with TRBD2. Per germline, CDR1 SGHKS and CDR2 YYEKEE (reference sequence). V was pared by 5 bases and J by 2 bases, with 5 bases of the junction left unmatched. The CDR3 runs to 16 residues. As DNA, the CDR3 is TGTGCCAGCAGTTCGACTAGCGGGGTAAACACCGGGGAGCTGTTTTTT. Residues: CASSSTSGVNTGELFF.

This clonotype was detected ten times or more. V and J are TRBV4-2 and TRBJ2-7, with TRBD2 matching 8 bases. The V segment lost 1 base and the J segment 1 base; nucleotides outside the gene matches: 3. The CDR3 covers 15 residues. CDR1 and CDR2 (germline): LGHNA, YNFKEQ. The DNA of the CDR3 is TGTGCCAGCAGCCAAGGATTAGCGGGATCCTACGAGCAGTACTTC. This translates into CASSQGLAGSYEQYF.

This chain connects TRBV29-1 to TRBJ2-7, with a tentative D call TRBD1 (6 bases). Germline V gene data show CDR1 as SQVTM and CDR2 as ANQGSEA. CDR3 size: 13 residues. V dropped 1 base and J dropped 9 bases, with 16 bases sitting between them. The CDR3 region is CSVEGGQGTGQYF. The CDR3 nucleotides read TGCAGCGTTGAAGGCGGGCAGGGGACGGGGCAGTACTTC.

This clonotype was seen a few times. The chain is built from TRBV7-2 and TRBJ2-1; D is tentatively TRBD1 or TRBD2 (5 bases each). The germline CDR1 and CDR2 sequences are SGHTA and FQGNSA. The CDR3 runs 16 residues. V was cut by 5 bases and J by 9 bases, with 23 bases left in between. The CDR3 sequence is CASSLSGVPPGGEQFF. CDR3 nucleotide sequence: TGTGCCAGCAGCCTAAGCGGCGTCCCCCCTGGGGGTGAGCAGTTCTTC.

This clonotype was seen at least ten times. V usage is TRBV7-3 and J usage is TRBJ2-3; D gene unclear. The CDR3 sequence is 13 residues long. The ends were cut back, 4 bases at V and 6 bases at J, with 11 bases in the middle. The germline V gene has CDR1 SGHTA and CDR2 FQGTGA. CDR3 coding DNA: TGTGCCAGCAGCTCCATCACCGCGGATACGCAGTATTTT. This codes for CASSSITADTQYF.

V usage is TRBV20-1 and J usage is TRBJ1-5, with a tentative D call TRBD1 (5 bases). Per germline, CDR1 DFQATT and CDR2 SNEGSKA (reference sequence). The CDR3 runs 17 residues. The V end was cut by 2 bases, the J end by 9 bases, with 26 bases between. The CDR3 DNA reads TGCAGTGCTAGACGGGGGAGGGCGGGATACCAGGAAGGGCCCCAGCATTTT. Translating gives CSARRGRAGYQEGPQHF.

This sequence joins TRBV7-9 and TRBJ1-5, with D possibly matching TRBD1 (5 bases). Trimming removed 1 base at V and 4 bases at J, with 20 bases between. This CDR3 has 18 amino acids. Germline V gene sequence: CDR1 SEHNR, CDR2 FQNEAQ (reference sequence). CDR3 protein: CASSLVFSGSGRNQPQHF. CDR3 nucleotides: TGTGCCAGCAGCTTAGTGTTTTCCGGCTCGGGACGGAATCAGCCCCAGCATTTT.

This clonotype has more than one count but fewer than ten. The chain uses TRBV28 and TRBJ2-3; 7 positions match TRBD2. This CDR3 is built from 15 residues. CDR1 and CDR2 (germline): MDHEN, SYDVKM. The V gene end was trimmed by 5 bases and the J gene end by 4 bases; junction bases not matched to a gene: 9. CDR3 nucleotides: TGTGCCAGCAGTCCCTCGGCGGGGGTTTCAGATACGCAGTATTTT. This codes for CASSPSAGVSDTQYF.

This clonotype was found a few times. This rearrangement joins TRBV7-3 to TRBJ2-2; 11 nucleotides line up with TRBD2. J lost 7 bases, V lost 5 bases, and 6 bases had no gene match. The CDR3 covers 15 residues. Germline CDR1 and CDR2: SGHTA and FQGTGA. The CDR3 loop reads CASSPTSGEVGELFF. The CDR3 DNA reads TGTGCCAGCAGCCCGACTAGCGGGGAAGTCGGGGAGCTGTTTTTT.

This clonotype was counted only a few times. The chain carries TRBV10-3 and TRBJ1-2; TRBD1 matches 8 bases. Trimming at V came to 0 bases and at J to 7 bases, leaving 4 bases not matched to a gene. Germline-derived CDR1 and CDR2 are ENHRY and SYGVKD. The CDR3 is 14 residues long. CDR3 amino acids: CAISESTGQGGYTF. The CDR3 DNA reads as TGTGCCATCAGTGAGTCGACAGGACAGGGTGGCTACACCTTC.

The V and J genes are TRBV3-1 and TRBJ1-1, with TRBD1 as a possible D gene (6 bases). CDR3 length: 12 amino acids. Trimming removed 6 bases from V and 8 bases from J, with 13 bases in between. Per germline, CDR1 LGHDT and CDR2 YNNKEL (reference sequence). CDR3 sequence: CASRVEGTEAFF. CDR3 DNA: TGTGCCAGCAGGGTCGAGGGGACAGAAGCTTTCTTT.

This clonotype turned up a few times. The rearrangement joins TRBV6-6 to TRBJ1-1, with TRBD1 as a possible D gene (6 bases). The V and J ends lost 6 bases and 0 bases respectively, with 11 bases between them. CDR1 is MNHNY and CDR2 is SVGAGI in the germline V gene (reference sequence). This CDR3 is 14 amino acids long. CDR3 nucleotides: TGTGCCAGCAGGCGGGGGGCCTTGAACACTGAAGCTTTCTTT. Protein: CASRRGALNTEAFF.

This clonotype was seen a few times. The V gene is TRBV21-1, the J gene TRBJ1-3; TRBD1 reflects the table's D call only, with no check against the DNA. TRBV21-1 is a pseudogene locus. This CDR3 contains 16 residues. Here the CDR3 reads CASSKLWTVSGNTIYF. The CDR3 region has the DNA TGTGCCAGCAGCAAACTGTGGACAGTCTCTGGAAACACCATATATTTT.

This clonotype appeared a few times. J is TRBJ2-3 and V is TRBV20-1, with TRBD2 matching 11 bases. V lost 4 bases and J lost 1; bases outside the gene matches: 4. The CDR3 covers 15 residues. Germline values: CDR1 DFQATT, CDR2 SNEGSKA (reference sequence). The CDR3 is CSATLLAGGTDTQYF. CDR3 DNA sequence: TGCAGTGCTACCTTACTAGCGGGGGGCACAGATACGCAGTATTTT.

The genes are TRBV5-5 and TRBJ2-7; tentatively, D is TRBD1 (6 bases). The CDR3 is 15 residues long. V was cut by 1 base and J by 0 bases, with 11 bases left in between. CDR1 is SGHKS and CDR2 is YYEKEE in the germline V gene (reference sequence). The CDR3 sequence: CASSLTGHDSYEQYF. CDR3 coding DNA: TGTGCCAGCAGCTTGACAGGGCATGACTCCTACGAGCAGTACTTC.

This clonotype came up a few times. The chain couples TRBV7-9 to TRBJ2-5; D perhaps matches TRBD2 (6 bases). Looked up from germline, CDR1 is SEHNR and CDR2 is FQNEAQ (reference sequence). V shed 5 bases and J shed 3 bases, with 19 bases lying between them. This CDR3 is 16 amino acids long. CDR3 bases: TGTGCCAGCAGCCCTAGGAGGGCATATGGGAAAGAGACCCAGTACTTC. Translating it yields CASSPRRAYGKETQYF.

The J gene is TRBJ2-3, the V gene TRBV5-1; D not certain. With 1 base removed from V and 2 bases from J, the gap between germline ends came to 5 bases. Germline V CDR1 and CDR2: SGHRS, YFSETQ. The CDR3 has 13 residues. The CDR3 protein is CASSLKDTDTQYF. The DNA of the CDR3 is TGCGCCAGCAGCTTGAAGGACACAGATACGCAGTATTTT.